What follows describes a single T cell receptor (beta chain). Antigen specificity is unknown. At the DNA level, this CDR3 is encoded by other sequences in the same sample as well. The data derive from a study of graft-versus-host responses after intestinal transplantation. As for the study in general: Those transplanted obtained multivisceral, liver-intestinal, or isolated intestinal grafts. Tacrolimus and steroids were given for roughly 3 years to all recipients after anti-thymocyte globulin induction.

Data came from immunoSEQ multiplex PCR; TCRdb stores just in-frame clones and leaves some out. The sample yields roughly 120,000 clones, about 92% seen once. Study observations and caveats: Detected in recipient marrow were GvH clones, some of which were first observed in ileum or blood.

V trimming: 6 bases; J trimming: 6 bases; junction bases outside the gene matches: 8. Germline-derived CDR1 and CDR2 are LNHDA and SQIVND (reference sequence). The CDR3 length is 15 residues. Sequencing was performed on unstimulated CD8+ T cells sorted from spleen or lymph node cells, taken before transplant. The clonotype was recovered from a human donor who was the organ donor for an intestinal transplant. The V gene is TRBV19, the J gene TRBJ2-2; 9 bases are shared with TRBD1. The chain's CDR3 is CASRPATGGSGELFF. As DNA, the CDR3 is TGTGCCAGTAGGCCCGCGACAGGGGGTTCCGGGGAGCTGTTTTTT. The whole variable domain, filled in from reference TRBV19 and TRBJ2-2, reads DGGITQSPKYLFRKEGQNVTLSCEQNLNHDAMYWYRQDPGQGLRLIYYSQIVNDFQKGDIAEGYSVSREKKESFPLTVTSAQKNPTAFYLCASRPATGGSGELFFGEGSRLTVL.